This TCR beta chain comes out of a study of PD-L1 blockade in urothelial cancer. Study in general: Patients commenced atezolizumab in 2014, and it was given at 1,200 mg intravenously every 3 weeks. Blood was evaluated 3 weeks (second dose) and 6 weeks after therapy began.

Documented time point: pretreatment peripheral blood. Diagnoses among patients were locally advanced or metastatic urothelial carcinoma. Germline V CDR1 and CDR2: SGHRS, YFSETQ. Trimming cost V 4 bases and J 0 bases, with 14 bases left between them. The CDR3 has 16 amino acids. Only in-frame clones appear in the TCRdb table, and some are missing; sequencing was by immunoSEQ multiplex PCR. The sample shows fewer than 60,000 clones, about 86% of them seen only once. V and J are TRBV5-1 and TRBJ2-1; perhaps TRBD2 as D (5 bases). Sequenced here: PBMCs, sampled around atezolizumab (anti-PD-L1) treatment. This sequence originates from a man between 65 and 79 years old with urothelial cancer. The CDR3 DNA reads TGCGCCAGCAGCGGGATGCCGGGGAGCTCCTACAATGAGCAGTTCTTC. Its protein product is CASSGMPGSSYNEQFF.